These 24 T cell receptor beta chains originate from one sample sequenced in a study of blood T cell repertoires in COVID-19. Profiling relied on immunoSEQ multiplex PCR, and the TCRdb table lists in-frame clones only, not all of them. The data show about 180,000 clones, around 80% seen once. The sequencing input was peripheral blood. Receptors originate from a man aged 65 to 85 with active or convalescent COVID-19.

This sequence joins TRBV7-9 and TRBJ1-2; D may be TRBD1 (6 bases). V was cut by 10 bases and J by 3 bases, with 21 bases left in between. Germline loops: CDR1 SEHNR, CDR2 FQNEAQ (reference sequence). CDR3 length equals 15 residues. CDR3 in DNA: TGTGCCATCGAGGCCAGGGGCCTTTATTACTATGGCTACACCTTC. Encoded protein: CAIEARGLYYYGYTF.

The chain joins TRBV14 to TRBJ2-7; 12 bases align to TRBD2. The trim removed 4 bases at V and 0 bases at J, leaving 10 bases unmatched. Germline V CDR1 and CDR2: SGHDN, FVKESK. The CDR3 extends over 18 amino acids. CDR3 nucleotide sequence: TGTGCCAGCAGCCTCAGGACTAGCGGGGCTGCCTTCTCCTACGAGCAGTACTTC. Translating gives CASSLRTSGAAFSYEQYF.

This chain connects TRBV23-1 to TRBJ2-1, with 16 bases fitting TRBD2. Being an ORF, TRBV23-1 has a function that is uncertain. The CDR3 has 19 amino acids. The trim removed 4 bases at V and 8 bases at J, leaving 14 bases unmatched. CDR3 residues: CASSPGTSGRAFDNYEQFF. The CDR3 DNA sequence: TGCGCCAGCAGTCCGGGGACTAGCGGGAGGGCATTCGATAACTATGAGCAGTTCTTC.

This clone was counted many times. This chain connects TRBV15 to TRBJ1-2; D perhaps matches TRBD1 (6 bases). The V end lost 3 bases, the J end lost 2 bases, and 19 bases lay between the germline ends. The CDR3 contains 17 residues. CDR1 LNHNV and CDR2 YYDKDF come from the germline V gene (reference sequence). The CDR3 region is CATSRGGRGQDNYGYTF. CDR3 bases: TGTGCCACCAGCAGGGGGGGGCGGGGTCAGGACAACTATGGCTACACCTTC.

This rearrangement joins TRBV27 to TRBJ1-5; no firm D call. The CDR3 runs to 15 residues. Germline V gene lookup returns CDR1 MNHEY and CDR2 SMNVEV (reference sequence). V lost 6 bases, J lost 1 base, and 13 bases lay in between. The CDR3 spells CASRMWASSNQPQHF. In DNA, the CDR3 is TGTGCCAGCAGAATGTGGGCGTCAAGCAATCAGCCCCAGCATTTT.

The genes are TRBV7-8 and TRBJ1-4, with D tentatively TRBD1 (6 bases). The germline V and J ends were trimmed by 1 base and 14 bases, with 11 bases remaining between them. This CDR3 is built from 12 residues. Germline assignment: CDR1 SGHVS and CDR2 FQNEAQ. As DNA, the CDR3 is TGTGCCAGCAGCTTAGGCGACACAGGGCTGTTTTTT. Its protein is CASSLGDTGLFF. Together with reference TRBV7-8 and TRBJ1-4, the CDR3 gives the full variable domain: GAGVSQSPRYKVAKRGQDVALRCDPISGHVSLFWYQQALGQGPEFLTYFQNEAQLDKSGLPSDRFFAERPEGSVSTLKIQRTQQEDSAVYLCASSLGDTGLFFGSGTQLSVL.

The rearrangement joins TRBV2 to TRBJ2-5; 9 nucleotides agree with TRBD1. Per germline, CDR1 SNHLY and CDR2 FYNNEI. The CDR3 has 15 residues. The trim removed 7 bases at V and 5 bases at J, leaving 11 bases unmatched. The CDR3 protein is CASISPLGQGETQYF. As DNA, the CDR3 is TGTGCCAGCATTAGTCCTCTGGGACAGGGTGAGACCCAGTACTTC.

The chain couples TRBV7-2 to TRBJ2-1; no clear D gene. The CDR3 totals 15 residues. Per the germline V gene, CDR1 is SGHTA and CDR2 is FQGNSA. Trimming cost V 5 bases and J 0 bases, with 11 bases left between them. This chain's CDR3 is CASSPDTSSYNEQFF. CDR3 nucleotide sequence: TGTGCCAGCAGCCCAGACACAAGCTCCTACAATGAGCAGTTCTTC.

This rearrangement joins TRBV5-8 to TRBJ1-2, with a tentative D call TRBD1 (6 bases). Trimming stripped 5 bases from V and 4 bases from J, with 15 bases between. Germline values: CDR1 SGHTS, CDR2 YDEGEE. The CDR3 consists of 14 residues. As DNA, the CDR3 is TGTGCCAGCAGATACAGACAGGACGTCTATGGCTACACCTTC. Its protein is CASRYRQDVYGYTF.

This chain uses TRBV19 with TRBJ2-7; 10 bases fit TRBD2. The CDR3 has 15 residues. Germline CDR1 is LNHDA and CDR2 is SQIVND (reference sequence). The V segment lost 5 bases and the J segment 2 bases; nucleotides outside the gene matches: 6. CDR3 loop: CASSPGLAEAYEQYF. As DNA, the CDR3 is TGTGCCAGTAGTCCCGGACTAGCGGAGGCCTACGAGCAGTACTTC.

This rearrangement joins TRBV10-3 to TRBJ1-3, with TRBD1 matching over 7 bases. The J segment lost 0 bases and the V segment lost 5 bases, leaving 10 bases of the junction unmatched. This CDR3 is built from 17 residues. Germline V gene data show CDR1 as ENHRY and CDR2 as SYGVKD. CDR3 loop: CAISSQGDGGSGNTIYF. The CDR3 nucleotides are TGTGCCATCAGTTCTCAGGGGGATGGAGGCTCTGGAAACACCATATATTTT.

V is TRBV4-2 and J is TRBJ2-5; TRBD2 agrees at 12 bases. The ends lost 0 bases at V and 1 base at J; junction bases unmatched: 12. CDR1 and CDR2 from the germline V gene are LGHNA and YNFKEQ. The CDR3 is 20 amino acids. The CDR3 region has the DNA TGTGCCAGCAGCCAAGATTTCTACGCTTGGACTAGCGGGGCCCAAGAGACCCAGTACTTC. This translates into CASSQDFYAWTSGAQETQYF.

The V call is TRBV7-2, the J call TRBJ2-1; 13 positions agree with TRBD2. This CDR3 comprises 17 residues. The J segment lost 1 base and the V segment lost 3 bases, leaving 3 bases of the junction unmatched. Germline V gene sequence: CDR1 SGHTA, CDR2 FQGNSA. This CDR3 is CASSFGTSGVSYNEQFF. CDR3 coding DNA: TGTGCCAGCAGCTTTGGGACTAGCGGGGTGTCCTACAATGAGCAGTTCTTC.

The V gene is TRBV7-9, the J gene TRBJ2-5; TRBD1 is a possible D gene (6 bases). V was clipped by 3 bases and J by 4 bases, with 12 bases between them. CDR3 length equals 14 residues. CDR1 SEHNR and CDR2 FQNEAQ come from the germline V gene (reference sequence). The CDR3 sequence: CASSLMQGGETQYF. The DNA of the CDR3 is TGTGCCAGCAGCTTGATGCAAGGGGGAGAGACCCAGTACTTC.

This chain uses TRBV2 with TRBJ1-2; maybe TRBD1 (6 bases). Germline loops: CDR1 SNHLY, CDR2 FYNNEI. Trimming took 4 bases from V and 6 from J, leaving 18 bases between them. The CDR3 runs 15 residues. CDR3 DNA: TGTGCCAGCAGTGGGTACAGGGTTGCGTGGGATGGCTACACCTTC. Its translation is CASSGYRVAWDGYTF.

The V and J genes are TRBV6-5 and TRBJ1-1, with 8 positions matching TRBD1. The CDR3 extends over 14 amino acids. V trimming: 7 bases; J trimming: 5 bases; junction bases outside the gene matches: 9. Looked up from germline, CDR1 is MNHEY and CDR2 is SVGAGI. CDR3 in amino acids: CASTVTGGRTEAFF. For the CDR3, the DNA is TGTGCCAGCACCGTTACAGGGGGGCGGACTGAAGCTTTCTTT.

The CDR3 region has the DNA TGTGCCAGCAGCTTTATGGGGGCCTCCTTCGGTGAGCAGTTCTTC. Protein: CASSFMGASFGEQFF. This chain connects TRBV11-3 to TRBJ2-1; D is perhaps TRBD1 (6 bases). CDR3 length: 15 amino acids. V gave up 3 bases and J gave up 9 bases, with 18 bases separating them. Germline CDR1 SGHNT, CDR2 YENEEA.

This chain connects TRBV11-2 to TRBJ1-1; D is possibly TRBD1 (5 bases). This CDR3 has 14 residues. CDR1 and CDR2 (germline): SGHAT, FQNNGV. The ends were cut back, 0 bases at V and 4 bases at J, with 9 bases in the middle. The chain's CDR3 is CASSLDRVSTEAFF. The CDR3 nucleotides are TGTGCCAGCAGCTTAGACAGGGTGTCCACTGAAGCTTTCTTT.

The chain joins TRBV6-6 to TRBJ2-1; TRBD2 matches at 8 bases. Germline CDR1 is MNHNY and CDR2 is SVGAGI (reference sequence). This CDR3 comprises 15 residues. Losses at the gene ends were 4 bases for V and 4 bases for J; bases not matched to a gene: 6. CDR3 residues: CASSSSGGMYNEQFF. The CDR3 region has the DNA TGTGCCAGCAGTTCGAGCGGGGGAATGTACAATGAGCAGTTCTTC.

The count of this clone is one. CDR3 in amino acids: CASSSQLAGVTGELFF. DNA of the CDR3: TGTGCCAGCAGCTCCCAACTAGCGGGGGTCACCGGGGAGCTGTTTTTT. The chain joins TRBV5-4 to TRBJ2-2; TRBD2 matches 11 bases. Germline V lookup: CDR1 SGHNT, CDR2 YYREEE (reference sequence). V was pared by 3 bases and J by 4 bases, with 5 bases of the junction left unmatched. The CDR3 extends over 16 amino acids. Full variable domain (remainder filled in from reference TRBV5-4 and TRBJ2-2): ETGVTQSPTHLIKTRGQQVTLRCSSQSGHNTVSWYQQALGQGPQFIFQYYREEENGRGNFPPRFSGLQFPNYSSELNVNALELDDSALYLCASSSQLAGVTGELFFGEGSRLTVL.

This clone was seen only once. The chain carries TRBV7-8 and TRBJ1-5; possibly TRBD1 for D (5 bases). V lost 1 base and J lost 7, with 17 bases in between. Looked up from germline, CDR1 is SGHVS and CDR2 is FQNEAQ. This CDR3 region has 16 residues. The CDR3 region is CASSLEGARVGQPQHF. In DNA form, the CDR3 reads TGTGCCAGCAGCTTAGAAGGGGCACGAGTTGGGCAGCCCCAGCATTTT.

J is TRBJ2-7 and V is TRBV6-1, with 9 bases fitting TRBD1. The germline V gene encodes CDR1 MNHNS and CDR2 SASEGT. V gave up 3 bases and J gave up 0 bases; unmatched junction bases: 6. The CDR3 contains 16 residues. The DNA of the CDR3 is TGTGCCAGCAGTGAGACAGGGGGTCTAGGCTCCTACGAGCAGTACTTC. Translation gives CASSETGGLGSYEQYF.

This rearrangement joins TRBV3-1 (or the pseudogene TRBV3-2) to TRBJ1-1; 11 bases match TRBD1. CDR1 and CDR2 from the germline V gene are LGHDT and YNNKEL (reference sequence). Trimming cost V 7 bases and J 3 bases; bases outside gene matches: 16. The CDR3 runs to 18 residues. DNA for the CDR3: TGTGCCAGCACCGCCCATCCCGGGACAGGGGGAGGGTACACTGAAGCTTTCTTT. Its translation: CASTAHPGTGGGYTEAFF.

This clone was seen just once. The chain is built from TRBV4-3 and TRBJ1-2; D is perhaps TRBD1 (6 bases). CDR1 LGHNA and CDR2 YSLEER come from the germline V gene. V lost 0 bases, J lost 6 bases, and 20 bases lay in between. The CDR3 runs to 17 residues. CDR3 nucleotide sequence: TGCGCCAGCAGCCAAGATCACAGGGCACGTTTACAGAATGGCTACACCTTC. Translating it yields CASSQDHRARLQNGYTF.